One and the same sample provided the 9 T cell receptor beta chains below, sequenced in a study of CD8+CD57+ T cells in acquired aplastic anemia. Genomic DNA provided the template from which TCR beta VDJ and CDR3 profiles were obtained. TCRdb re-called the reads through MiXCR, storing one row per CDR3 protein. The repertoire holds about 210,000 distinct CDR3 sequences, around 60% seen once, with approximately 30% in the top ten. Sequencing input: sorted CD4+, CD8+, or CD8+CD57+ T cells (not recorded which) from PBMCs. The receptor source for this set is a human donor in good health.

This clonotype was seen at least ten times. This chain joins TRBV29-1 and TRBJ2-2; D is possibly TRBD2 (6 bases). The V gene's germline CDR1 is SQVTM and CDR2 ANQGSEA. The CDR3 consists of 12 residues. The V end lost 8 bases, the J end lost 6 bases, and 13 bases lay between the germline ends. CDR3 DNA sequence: TGCAGCCTCGTGGGGGAGGCCGGGGAGCTGTTTTTT. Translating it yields CSLVGEAGELFF.

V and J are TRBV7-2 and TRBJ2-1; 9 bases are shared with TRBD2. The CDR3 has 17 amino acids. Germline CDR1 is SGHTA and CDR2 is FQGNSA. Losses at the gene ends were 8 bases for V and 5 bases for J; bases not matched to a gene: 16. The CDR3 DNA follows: TGTGCCAGCTCATCAACGGATGGACTAGCGCGGAACAATGAGCAGTTCTTC. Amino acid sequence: CASSSTDGLARNNEQFF.

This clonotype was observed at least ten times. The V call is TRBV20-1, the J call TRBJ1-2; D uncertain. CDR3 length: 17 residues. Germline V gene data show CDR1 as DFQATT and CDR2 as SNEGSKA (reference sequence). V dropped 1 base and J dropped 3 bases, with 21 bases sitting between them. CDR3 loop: CSARVTPIVTTYYGYTF. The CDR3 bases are TGCAGTGCTAGAGTTACGCCGATAGTTACCACTTACTATGGCTACACCTTC.

The CDR3 loop reads CSARDRGVHYGYTF. DNA for the CDR3: TGCAGTGCTAGAGATAGGGGGGTACACTATGGCTACACCTTC. The rearrangement joins TRBV20-1 to TRBJ1-2; perhaps TRBD1 as D (6 bases). Germline V gives CDR1 DFQATT, CDR2 SNEGSKA (reference sequence). The CDR3 runs to 14 residues. V dropped 0 bases and J dropped 3 bases, with 11 bases sitting between them.

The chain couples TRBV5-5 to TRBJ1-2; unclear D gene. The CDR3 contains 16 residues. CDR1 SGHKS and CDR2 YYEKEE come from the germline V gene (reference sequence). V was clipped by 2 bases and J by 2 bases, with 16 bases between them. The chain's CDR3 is CASSLGVNRLNYGYTF. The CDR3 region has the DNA TGTGCCAGCAGCTTAGGCGTCAATCGACTCAACTATGGCTACACCTTC.

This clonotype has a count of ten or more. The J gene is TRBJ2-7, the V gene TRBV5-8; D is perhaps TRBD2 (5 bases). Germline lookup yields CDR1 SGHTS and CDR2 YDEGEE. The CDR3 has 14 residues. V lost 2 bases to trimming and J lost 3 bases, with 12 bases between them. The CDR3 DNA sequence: TGTGCCAGCAGCTTAGATACGGGGATCTACGAGCAGTACTTC. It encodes CASSLDTGIYEQYF.

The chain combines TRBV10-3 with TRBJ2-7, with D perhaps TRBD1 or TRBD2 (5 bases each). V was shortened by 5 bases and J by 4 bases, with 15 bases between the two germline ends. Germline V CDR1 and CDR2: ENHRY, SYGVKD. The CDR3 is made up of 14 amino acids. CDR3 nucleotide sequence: TGTGCCATCAGTCGGTCCCGAGGGGAGTACGAGCAGTACTTC. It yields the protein CAISRSRGEYEQYF.

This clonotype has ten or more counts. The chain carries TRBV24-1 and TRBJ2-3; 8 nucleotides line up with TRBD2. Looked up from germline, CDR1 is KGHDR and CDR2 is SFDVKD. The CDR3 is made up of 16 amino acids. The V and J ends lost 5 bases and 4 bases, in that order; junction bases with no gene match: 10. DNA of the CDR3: TGTGCCACCAGTGCCCCTACGCGGGAGGCGGCAGATACGCAGTATTTT. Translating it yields CATSAPTREAADTQYF.

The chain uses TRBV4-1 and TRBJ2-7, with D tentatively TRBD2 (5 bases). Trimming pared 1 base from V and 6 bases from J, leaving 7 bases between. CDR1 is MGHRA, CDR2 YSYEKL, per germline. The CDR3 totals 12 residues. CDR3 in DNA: TGCGCCAGCAGCCAAGGCACTAGCGAGCAGTACTTC. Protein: CASSQGTSEQYF.